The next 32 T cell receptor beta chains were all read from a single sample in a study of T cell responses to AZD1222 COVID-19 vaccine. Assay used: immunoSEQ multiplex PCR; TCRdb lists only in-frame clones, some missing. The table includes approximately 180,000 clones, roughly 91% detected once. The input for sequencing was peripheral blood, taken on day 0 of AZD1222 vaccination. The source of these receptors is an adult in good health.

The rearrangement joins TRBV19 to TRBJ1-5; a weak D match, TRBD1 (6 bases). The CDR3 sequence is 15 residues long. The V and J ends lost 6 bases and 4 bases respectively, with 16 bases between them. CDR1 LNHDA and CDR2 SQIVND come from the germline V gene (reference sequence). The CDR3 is CASRFDRSGNQPQHF. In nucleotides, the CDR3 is TGTGCCAGTAGGTTCGACAGGTCAGGAAATCAGCCCCAGCATTTT.

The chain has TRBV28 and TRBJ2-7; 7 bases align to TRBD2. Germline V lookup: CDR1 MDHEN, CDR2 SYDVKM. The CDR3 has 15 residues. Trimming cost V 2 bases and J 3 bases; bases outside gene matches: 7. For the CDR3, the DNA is TGTGCCAGCAGTTTAAGGGCTAGCGGAAACTACGAGCAGTACTTC. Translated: CASSLRASGNYEQYF.

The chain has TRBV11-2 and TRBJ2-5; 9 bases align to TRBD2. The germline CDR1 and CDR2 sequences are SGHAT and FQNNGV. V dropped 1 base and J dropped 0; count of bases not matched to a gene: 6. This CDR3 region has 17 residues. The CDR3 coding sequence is TGTGCCAGCAGCTTAGGGGGTACTAGCGGGTACCAAGAGACCCAGTACTTC. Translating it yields CASSLGGTSGYQETQYF.

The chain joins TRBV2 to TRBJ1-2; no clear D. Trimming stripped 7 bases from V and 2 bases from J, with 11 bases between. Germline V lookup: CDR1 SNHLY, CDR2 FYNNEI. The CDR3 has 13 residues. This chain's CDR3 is CASTGWENYGYTF. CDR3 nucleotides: TGTGCCAGCACCGGATGGGAGAACTATGGCTACACCTTC. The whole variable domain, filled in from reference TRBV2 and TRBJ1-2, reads EPEVTQTPSHQVTQMGQEVILRCVPISNHLYFYWYRQILGQKVEFLVSFYNNEISEKSEIFDDQFSVERPDGSNFTLKIRSTKLEDSAMYFCASTGWENYGYTFGSGTRLTVV.

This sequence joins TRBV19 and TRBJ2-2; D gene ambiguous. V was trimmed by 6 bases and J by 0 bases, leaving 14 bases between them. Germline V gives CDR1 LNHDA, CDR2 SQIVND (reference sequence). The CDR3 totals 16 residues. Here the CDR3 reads CASRLQLSANTGELFF. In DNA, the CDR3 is TGTGCCAGTAGGCTCCAGCTAAGCGCGAACACCGGGGAGCTGTTTTTT. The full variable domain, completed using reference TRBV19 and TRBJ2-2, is DGGITQSPKYLFRKEGQNVTLSCEQNLNHDAMYWYRQDPGQGLRLIYYSQIVNDFQKGDIAEGYSVSREKKESFPLTVTSAQKNPTAFYLCASRLQLSANTGELFFGEGSRLTVL.

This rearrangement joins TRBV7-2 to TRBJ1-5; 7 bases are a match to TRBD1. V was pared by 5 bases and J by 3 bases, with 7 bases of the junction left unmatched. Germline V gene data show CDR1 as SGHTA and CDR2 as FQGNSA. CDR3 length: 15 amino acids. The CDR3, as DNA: TGTGCCAGCAGCGTGACAGGGCCCTTCAATCAGCCCCAGCATTTT. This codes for CASSVTGPFNQPQHF.

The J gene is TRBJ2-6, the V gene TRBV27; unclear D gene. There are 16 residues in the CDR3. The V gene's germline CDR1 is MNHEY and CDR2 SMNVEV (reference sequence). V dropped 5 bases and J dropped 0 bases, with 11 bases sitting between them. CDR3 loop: CASSLWTDSGANVLTF. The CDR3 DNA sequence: TGTGCCAGCAGTCTGTGGACGGACTCTGGGGCCAACGTCCTGACTTTC. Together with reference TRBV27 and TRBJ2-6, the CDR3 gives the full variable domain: EAQVTQNPRYLITVTGKKLTVTCSQNMNHEYMSWYRQDPGLGLRQIYYSMNVEVTDKGDVPEGYKVSRKEKRNFPLILESPSPNQTSLYFCASSLWTDSGANVLTFGAGSRLTVL.

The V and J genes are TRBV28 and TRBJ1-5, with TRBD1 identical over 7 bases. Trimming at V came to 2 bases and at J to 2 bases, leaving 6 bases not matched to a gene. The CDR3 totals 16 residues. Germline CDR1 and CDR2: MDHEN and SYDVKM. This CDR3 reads CASSLEGAGRNQPQHF. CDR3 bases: TGTGCCAGCAGTTTAGAGGGGGCAGGTCGCAATCAGCCCCAGCATTTT.

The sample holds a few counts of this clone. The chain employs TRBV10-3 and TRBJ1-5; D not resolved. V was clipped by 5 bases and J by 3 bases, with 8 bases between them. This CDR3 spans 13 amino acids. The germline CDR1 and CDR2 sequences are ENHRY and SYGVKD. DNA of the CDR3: TGTGCCATCAGTCCCAGCTTCAATCAGCCCCAGCATTTT. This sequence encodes CAISPSFNQPQHF.

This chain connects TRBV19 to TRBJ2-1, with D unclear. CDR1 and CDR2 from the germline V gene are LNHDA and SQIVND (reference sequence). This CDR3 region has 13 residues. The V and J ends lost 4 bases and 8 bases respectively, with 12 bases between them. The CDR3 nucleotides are TGTGCCAGTAGTAGAATTTTAGGACATGAGCAGTTCTTC. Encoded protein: CASSRILGHEQFF.

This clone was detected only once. CDR3 sequence reads: CASSLRQLNSPLHF. The DNA for the CDR3 is TGTGCCAGCAGCTTAAGACAATTGAATTCACCCCTCCACTTT. This sequence joins TRBV7-8 and TRBJ1-6; D not certain. Germline lookup yields CDR1 SGHVS and CDR2 FQNEAQ. The CDR3 consists of 14 residues. Trimming pared 2 bases from V and 7 bases from J, leaving 9 bases between.

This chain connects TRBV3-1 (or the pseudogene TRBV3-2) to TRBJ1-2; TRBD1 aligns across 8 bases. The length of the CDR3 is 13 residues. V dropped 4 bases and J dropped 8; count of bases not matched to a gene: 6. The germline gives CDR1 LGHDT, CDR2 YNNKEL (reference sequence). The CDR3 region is CASSPTPGGGYTF. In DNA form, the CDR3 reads TGTGCCAGCAGCCCGACCCCAGGGGGCGGCTACACCTTC.

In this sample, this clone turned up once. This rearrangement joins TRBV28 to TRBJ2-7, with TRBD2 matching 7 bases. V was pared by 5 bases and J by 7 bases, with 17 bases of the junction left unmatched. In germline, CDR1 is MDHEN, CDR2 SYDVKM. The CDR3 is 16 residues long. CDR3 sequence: CASSPAPRPGLQEQYF. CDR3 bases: TGTGCCAGCAGTCCCGCCCCTCGACCGGGACTACAAGAGCAGTACTTC.

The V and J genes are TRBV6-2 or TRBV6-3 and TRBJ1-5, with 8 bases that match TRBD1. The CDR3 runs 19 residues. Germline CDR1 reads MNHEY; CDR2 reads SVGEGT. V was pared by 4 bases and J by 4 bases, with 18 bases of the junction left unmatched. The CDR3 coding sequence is TGTGCCAGCAGTTTGAGCCCCCACATACCGGGACAGGAGAATCAGCCCCAGCATTTT. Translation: CASSLSPHIPGQENQPQHF.

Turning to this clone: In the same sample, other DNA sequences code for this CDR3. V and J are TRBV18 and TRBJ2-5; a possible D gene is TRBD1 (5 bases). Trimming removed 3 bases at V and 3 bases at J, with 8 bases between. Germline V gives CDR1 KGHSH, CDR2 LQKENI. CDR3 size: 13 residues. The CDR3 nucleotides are TGTGCCAGCTCACCTCTAGGGGAAGAGACCCAGTACTTC. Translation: CASSPLGEETQYF.

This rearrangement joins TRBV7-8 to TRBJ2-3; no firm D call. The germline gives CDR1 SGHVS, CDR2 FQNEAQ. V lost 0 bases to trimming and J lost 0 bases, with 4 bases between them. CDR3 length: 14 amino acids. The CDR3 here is CASSLATSTDTQYF. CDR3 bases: TGTGCCAGCAGCTTAGCTACTAGCACAGATACGCAGTATTTT.

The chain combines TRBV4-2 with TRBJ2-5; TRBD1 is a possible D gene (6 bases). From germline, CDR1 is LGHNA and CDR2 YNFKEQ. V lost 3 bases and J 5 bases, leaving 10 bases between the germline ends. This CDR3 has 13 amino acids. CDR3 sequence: CASSQDRRETQYF. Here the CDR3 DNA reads TGTGCCAGCAGCCAGGACAGACGGGAGACCCAGTACTTC.

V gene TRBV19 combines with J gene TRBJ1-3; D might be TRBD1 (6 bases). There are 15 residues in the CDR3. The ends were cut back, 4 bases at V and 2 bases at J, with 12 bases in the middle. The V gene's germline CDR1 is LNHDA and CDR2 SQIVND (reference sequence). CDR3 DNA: TGTGCCAGTAGTACCGCGGCAGGGGCTGGAAACACCATATATTTT. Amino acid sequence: CASSTAAGAGNTIYF. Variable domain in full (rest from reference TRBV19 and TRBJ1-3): DGGITQSPKYLFRKEGQNVTLSCEQNLNHDAMYWYRQDPGQGLRLIYYSQIVNDFQKGDIAEGYSVSREKKESFPLTVTSAQKNPTAFYLCASSTAAGAGNTIYFGEGSWLTVV.

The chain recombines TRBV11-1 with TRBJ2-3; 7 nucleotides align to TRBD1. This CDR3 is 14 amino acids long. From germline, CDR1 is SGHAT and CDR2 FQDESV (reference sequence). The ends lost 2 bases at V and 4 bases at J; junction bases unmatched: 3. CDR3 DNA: TGTGCCAGCAGCTTATGGCAGGGGGCAGATACGCAGTATTTT. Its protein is CASSLWQGADTQYF.

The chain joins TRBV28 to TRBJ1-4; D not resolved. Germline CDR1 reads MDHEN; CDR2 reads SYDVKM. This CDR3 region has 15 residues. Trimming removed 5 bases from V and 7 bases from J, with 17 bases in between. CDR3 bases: TGTGCCAGCAGTCCTCGGGAACAGTTAAGTGAAAAACTGTTTTTT. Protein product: CASSPREQLSEKLFF.

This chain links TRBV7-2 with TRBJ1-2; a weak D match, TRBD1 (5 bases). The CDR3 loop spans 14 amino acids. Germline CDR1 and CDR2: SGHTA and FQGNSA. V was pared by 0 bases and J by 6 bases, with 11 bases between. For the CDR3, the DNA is TGTGCCAGCAGCTTAGCGGGCAGGGAGGATGGCTACACCTTC. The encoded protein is CASSLAGREDGYTF. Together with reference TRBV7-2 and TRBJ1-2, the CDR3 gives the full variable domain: GAGVSQSPSNKVTEKGKDVELRCDPISGHTALYWYRQSLGQGLEFLIYFQGNSAPDKSGLPSDRFSAERTGGSVSTLTIQRTQQEDSAVYLCASSLAGREDGYTFGSGTRLTVV.

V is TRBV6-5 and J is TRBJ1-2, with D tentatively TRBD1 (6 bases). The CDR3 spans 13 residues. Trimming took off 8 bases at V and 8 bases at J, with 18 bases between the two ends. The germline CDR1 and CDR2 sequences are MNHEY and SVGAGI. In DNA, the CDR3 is TGTGCCAGCCTAAGACAGGAGCTAGGGGGCTACACCTTC. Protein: CASLRQELGGYTF.

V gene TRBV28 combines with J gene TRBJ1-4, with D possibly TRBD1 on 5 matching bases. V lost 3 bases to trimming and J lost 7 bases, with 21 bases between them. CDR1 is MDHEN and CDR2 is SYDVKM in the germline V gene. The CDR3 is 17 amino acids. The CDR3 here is CASSLGESGGRGEKLFF. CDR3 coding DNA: TGTGCCAGCAGTTTGGGGGAGTCGGGAGGGCGAGGTGAAAAACTGTTTTTT.

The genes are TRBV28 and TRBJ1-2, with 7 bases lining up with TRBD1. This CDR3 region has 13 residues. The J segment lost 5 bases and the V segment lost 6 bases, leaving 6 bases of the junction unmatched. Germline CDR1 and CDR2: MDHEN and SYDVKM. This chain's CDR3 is CASRQGTDYGYTF. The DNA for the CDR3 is TGTGCCAGCAGACAGGGGACGGATTATGGCTACACCTTC.

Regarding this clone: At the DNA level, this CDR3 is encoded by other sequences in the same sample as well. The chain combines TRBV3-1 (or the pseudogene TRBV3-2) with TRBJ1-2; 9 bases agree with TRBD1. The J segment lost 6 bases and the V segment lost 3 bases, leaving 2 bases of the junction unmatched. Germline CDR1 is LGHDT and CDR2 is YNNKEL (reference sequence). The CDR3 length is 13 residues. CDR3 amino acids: CASSQGTGNGYTF. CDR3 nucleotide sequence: TGTGCCAGCAGCCAGGGGACAGGGAATGGCTACACCTTC.

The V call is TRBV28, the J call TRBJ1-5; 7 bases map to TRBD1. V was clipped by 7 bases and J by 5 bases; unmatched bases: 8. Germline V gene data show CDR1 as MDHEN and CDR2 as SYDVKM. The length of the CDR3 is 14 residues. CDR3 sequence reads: CASNTDRAYQPQHF. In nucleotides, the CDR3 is TGTGCCAGCAACACCGACAGGGCATATCAGCCCCAGCATTTT.

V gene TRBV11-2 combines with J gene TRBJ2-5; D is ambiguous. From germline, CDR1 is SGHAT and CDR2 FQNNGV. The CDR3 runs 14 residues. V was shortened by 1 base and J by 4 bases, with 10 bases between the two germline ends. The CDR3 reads CASSLVVSGETQYF. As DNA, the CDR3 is TGTGCCAGCAGCTTAGTGGTTTCTGGAGAGACCCAGTACTTC. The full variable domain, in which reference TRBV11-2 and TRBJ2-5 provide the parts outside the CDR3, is EAGVAQSPRYKIIEKRQSVAFWCNPISGHATLYWYQQILGQGPKLLIQFQNNGVVDDSQLPKDRFSAERLKGVDSTLKIQPAKLEDSAVYLCASSLVVSGETQYFGPGTRLLVL.

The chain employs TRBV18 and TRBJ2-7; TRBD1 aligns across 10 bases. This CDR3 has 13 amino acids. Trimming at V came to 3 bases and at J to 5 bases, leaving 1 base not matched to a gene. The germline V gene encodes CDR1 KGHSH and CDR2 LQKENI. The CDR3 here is CASSPTGGDEQYF. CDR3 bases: TGTGCCAGCTCACCGACAGGGGGCGACGAGCAGTACTTC.

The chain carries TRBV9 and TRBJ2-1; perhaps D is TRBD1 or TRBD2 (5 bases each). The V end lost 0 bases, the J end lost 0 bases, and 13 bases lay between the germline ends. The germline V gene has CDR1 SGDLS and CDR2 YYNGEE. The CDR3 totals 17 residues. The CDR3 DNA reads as TGTGCCAGCAGCGTAGAGCTGAGGGGTCTCTCCTACAATGAGCAGTTCTTC. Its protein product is CASSVELRGLSYNEQFF.

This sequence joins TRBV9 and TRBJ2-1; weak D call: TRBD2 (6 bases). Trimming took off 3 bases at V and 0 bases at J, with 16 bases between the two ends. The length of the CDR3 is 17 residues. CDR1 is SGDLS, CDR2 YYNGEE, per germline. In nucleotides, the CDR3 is TGTGCCAGCAGCGCCCATAACCGGGAGCCCTCCTACAATGAGCAGTTCTTC. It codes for CASSAHNREPSYNEQFF.

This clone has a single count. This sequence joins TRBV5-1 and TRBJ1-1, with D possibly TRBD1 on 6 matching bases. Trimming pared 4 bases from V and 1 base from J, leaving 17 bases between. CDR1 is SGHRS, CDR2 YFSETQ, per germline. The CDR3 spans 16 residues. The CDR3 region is CASSPEGGRGNTEAFF. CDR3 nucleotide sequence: TGCGCCAGCAGCCCCGAGGGGGGCAGGGGGAACACTGAAGCTTTCTTT.

The CDR3 is CASSHSGDGFF. In nucleotides, the CDR3 is TGTGCCAGCAGCCATAGCGGGGACGGGTTCTTC. The chain joins TRBV3-1 (or the pseudogene TRBV3-2) to TRBJ2-1; 8 nucleotides match TRBD2. The CDR3 is made up of 11 amino acids. Per the germline V gene, CDR1 is LGHDT and CDR2 is YNNKEL (reference sequence). V lost 3 bases, J lost 15 bases, and 4 bases stayed unmatched.